This T cell receptor (beta chain) was recorded in a study of blood T cell repertoires in COVID-19. Study as a whole: Sources were T cells, B-cell-depleted T cells, or PBMCs; the material itself was cDNA or gDNA.

Clones were read by immunoSEQ multiplex PCR, and TCRdb kept only the in-frame ones, dropping some. Among around 100,000 clones listed, 90% were seen once. The V and J ends lost 5 bases and 11 bases, in that order; junction bases with no gene match: 5. This CDR3 region has 12 residues. The sequencing sample was made of peripheral blood. V is TRBV12-3 or TRBV12-4 and J is TRBJ2-1, with 8 bases lining up with TRBD1. The TCR was taken from a man over 45 with acute or convalescent COVID-19. As DNA, the CDR3 is TGTGCCAGCAGTCCTGGACAGGGTAAGCAGTTCTTC. Translation gives CASSPGQGKQFF.